This T cell receptor beta chain was sequenced for a study of blood T cells in healthy people across ages. Findings and limits, study-wide: Both naive CD4+ cell counts and diversity were greater in long-lived donors than in aged donors. Observed TCR beta diversity showed a strong correlation with the percentage of naive T cells as measured by flow cytometry.

This CDR3 region has 17 residues. V lost 4 bases and J 0 bases, leaving 12 bases between the germline ends. CDR1 and CDR2 (germline): KGHDR, SFDVKD. Next came a second PCR, run for about 7 to 12 cycles, which used a sample-barcoded 5' primer along with a J-beta primer mix. TCRdb redid the calling of the 5' RACE reads with MiXCR, one entry per CDR3 protein. Of some 1.1 million distinct CDR3 sequences detected, 35% to 45% appear once; the ten largest clones hold over 10%. Remarks on this clonotype: Its specificity is not known.

The chain recombines TRBV24-1 with TRBJ2-6; TRBD1 might be the D (7 bases). Source material: blood. The TCR sequence derives from a man younger than 35 in good health. Written as DNA, the CDR3 is TGTGCCACCAGTGAGGGCAGGGGGGACTCTGGGGCCAACGTCCTGACTTTC. Translation: CATSEGRGDSGANVLTF.